This TCR beta chain was sequenced during a study of T-cell reconstitution after alpha-beta-depleted transplantation in children. Unique molecular identifiers were built into the TCRbeta library. TCRdb analysed the PCR reads with MiXCR anew, one entry per CDR3 protein. The table lists over 90,000 distinct CDR3 sequences, approximately 6% of them singletons. This clonotype appeared many times. Sequences were derived from PBMCs, mostly from graft donor cells, sampled 60 days after TCRalphabeta/CD19-depleted stem cell transplant. This TCR derives from a female patient aged 2-9 years who had a stem cell transplant for Fanconi anemia, so the T cells may come from the graft donor.

The CDR3, as DNA: TGTGCCAGCAGCTTTGGGACAGGGACCTTCTATGGCTACACCTTC. Translated, it gives CASSFGTGTFYGYTF. The chain links TRBV7-2 to TRBJ1-2; 9 positions agree with TRBD1. Germline loops: CDR1 SGHTA, CDR2 FQGNSA. V lost 3 bases, J lost 4 bases, and 6 bases stayed unmatched. This CDR3 contains 15 residues.